This is a list of T cell receptor beta chains from one sample in a study of shared clonotypes between healthy human individuals. Sequencing was performed with immunoSEQ multiplex PCR; in TCRdb, only in-frame clones are kept and a portion is missing. The data contain 2 million to 3 million clones, approximately 94% of them singletons. The specimen was naive CD4+ T cells from PBMCs. Receptors originate from a man aged 18 to 29 in good health. Some clones in this sample may be carry-over from other donors' samples. Both conserved end residues are part of each CDR3. D genes are given only for firm matches. Clone size is stated in some rows and not others, as once, few, many or a class when expanded.

CSASTGTGYF TGCAGTGCTAGTACCGGGACAGGGTACTTC NA TRBD1 TRBJ2-7 TRBV20-1
CASSQGLAGAPSHNEQFF TGCGCCAGCAGCCAAGGACTAGCGGGAGCCCCCTCTCACAATGAGCAGTTCTTC NA TRBD2 TRBJ2-1 TRBV4-1
CALRGGLAGVTPYNEQFF TGTGCCTTGAGGGGCGGGCTAGCGGGAGTCACACCCTACAATGAGCAGTTCTTC NA TRBD2 TRBJ2-1 TRBV28
CASSGSTSANTGELFF TGTGCCAGCAGTGGGTCTACTAGCGCAAACACCGGGGAGCTGTTTTTT NA TRBD2 TRBJ2-2 TRBV2
CASSPGAGPNEQYF TGTGCCAGCAGCCCGGGAGCGGGACCGAACGAGCAGTACTTC NA TRBD2 TRBJ2-7 TRBV5-4
CASSFDQGARGAFF TGCGCCAGCAGCTTCGATCAGGGGGCCCGCGGAGCTTTCTTT NA TRBD1 TRBJ1-1 TRBV5-1
CASSQVTGGVSYEQYF TGTGCCAGCAGCCAAGTGACAGGGGGCGTCTCCTACGAGCAGTACTTC once TRBD1 TRBJ2-7 TRBV4-2
CASSVQGVNTEAFF TGTGCCAGCAGCGTACAGGGTGTGAACACTGAAGCTTTCTTT NA NA TRBJ1-1 TRBV5-5
CASSTRDTSYNEQFF TGTGCCAGCAGCACCCGGGACACCTCCTACAATGAGCAGTTCTTC NA NA TRBJ2-1 TRBV7-9
CASSLALANDEQFF TGTGCCAGCAGCCTGGCCCTGGCGAACGATGAGCAGTTCTTC NA NA TRBJ2-1 TRBV6-1
CASSFRAGDGSGRTDTQYF TGTGCCAGCAGTTTTAGAGCGGGAGACGGGTCGGGGCGGACAGATACGCAGTATTTT NA TRBD2 TRBJ2-3 TRBV28
CAWSVWRGQTGTTYGYTF TGTGCCTGGAGTGTTTGGAGGGGCCAAACTGGAACAACCTATGGCTACACCTTC NA NA TRBJ1-2 TRBV30
CASSLVPGLSSYEQYF TGCGCCAGCAGCTTGGTGCCGGGACTAAGTTCCTACGAGCAGTACTTC once TRBD2 TRBJ2-7 TRBV5-1
CASTESYGQGFSETQYF TGTGCCAGCACTGAATCGTACGGACAGGGGTTCTCAGAGACCCAGTACTTC NA TRBD1 TRBJ2-5 TRBV28
CASSLGAPWQANTGELFF TGTGCCAGCAGCTTAGGTGCGCCGTGGCAGGCGAACACCGGGGAGCTGTTTTTT NA NA TRBJ2-2 TRBV7-3
CASSSLRGDEQYF TGTGCCAGCTCAAGCCTTCGGGGGGACGAGCAGTACTTC NA TRBD2 TRBJ2-7 TRBV2
CASSLQQGTGNTIYF TGTGCCAGCAGCTTACAACAGGGGACTGGAAACACCATATATTTT once TRBD1 TRBJ1-3 TRBV5-6
CASSLRVRLYPGDEQFF TGTGCCAGCAGTTTGCGGGTTCGGCTTTACCCGGGGGATGAGCAGTTCTTC NA NA TRBJ2-1 TRBV27
CASSLGTAGGAQYF TGTGCCAGCAGCCTTGGGACAGCCGGTGGGGCCCAGTACTTC NA TRBD1 TRBJ2-5 TRBV7-9
CASSPGLAGVREQFF TGTGCCAGCTCCCCAGGACTAGCGGGAGTACGGGAGCAGTTCTTC NA TRBD2 TRBJ2-1 TRBV18
CASSYQTGVLDTIYF TGTGCCAGCAGTTACCAAACAGGGGTACTAGACACCATATATTTT NA TRBD1 TRBJ1-3 TRBV6-6
CASSVAGSSYNEQFF TGTGCCAGTAGCGTTGCGGGGAGCTCCTACAATGAGCAGTTCTTC NA NA TRBJ2-1 TRBV19
CSVLGFLSYNEQFF TGCAGCGTTCTGGGGTTTTTGTCCTACAATGAGCAGTTCTTC NA NA TRBJ2-1 TRBV29-1
CASSRTSGAGELFF TGTGCCAGCAGCAGGACTAGCGGCGCCGGGGAGCTGTTTTTT once TRBD2 TRBJ2-2 TRBV7-3
CASSLMTGGEYSGANVLTF TGCGCCAGCAGCTTGATGACAGGGGGCGAATACTCTGGGGCCAACGTCCTGACTTTC NA TRBD1 TRBJ2-6 TRBV5-1
CASSGDRGQSTGELFF TGTGCCAGCAGTGGCGACAGGGGGCAAAGCACCGGGGAGCTGTTTTTT once TRBD1 TRBJ2-2 TRBV6-1
CATCREGGSAEAFF TGTGCCACATGCCGTGAGGGGGGCAGCGCTGAAGCTTTCTTT NA NA TRBJ1-1 TRBV28
CASRPDRGGSTEAFF TGTGCCAGCAGACCGGACAGGGGAGGGTCCACTGAAGCTTTCTTT NA TRBD1 TRBJ1-1 TRBV6-6
CASSYRDVKETQYF TGTGCCAGCAGCTACCGGGACGTCAAAGAGACCCAGTACTTC NA NA TRBJ2-5 TRBV5-6
CSARLIKTQYF TGCAGTGCTCGGCTAATAAAGACCCAGTACTTC NA NA TRBJ2-5 TRBV20-1
CASSTQDSYTDTQYF TGCGCCAGCAGCACCCAGGACAGCTACACAGATACGCAGTATTTT NA NA TRBJ2-3 TRBV5-1
CAWSQGTGNTIYF TGTGCCTGGAGCCAAGGGACTGGAAACACCATATATTTT NA NA TRBJ1-3 TRBV30
CASSLSLGEQYF TGTGCCAGCAGTTTATCCCTTGGTGAGCAGTACTTC NA NA TRBJ2-7 TRBV28
CASSESPGRGQYF TGTGCCAGCAGTGAATCCCCCGGACGGGGGCAGTACTTC NA NA TRBJ2-7 TRBV28
CASRTATGELFF TGTGCCAGCAGGACAGCGACCGGGGAGCTGTTTTTT NA NA TRBJ2-2 TRBV28
CASTGTGGSYEQYF TGCGCCAGCACCGGGACAGGGGGCTCCTACGAGCAGTACTTC NA TRBD1 TRBJ2-7 TRBV5-1
CATSREWAGRPYEQYF TGTGCCACCAGCAGAGAGTGGGCAGGGAGACCCTACGAGCAGTACTTC NA NA TRBJ2-7 TRBV15
CASSRRRAAWDTQYF TGTGCCAGTAGCCGGCGGAGGGCGGCGTGGGATACGCAGTATTTT once NA TRBJ2-3 TRBV19
CASSVVAGPPETQYF TGTGCCAGCAGCGTAGTCGCGGGACCCCCGGAGACCCAGTACTTC NA NA TRBJ2-5 TRBV9
CASIPGGENYNEQFF TGTGCCAGCATCCCCGGGGGGGAGAACTACAATGAGCAGTTCTTC NA TRBD2 TRBJ2-1 TRBV6-6
CASSTPLRNEQYF TGTGCCAGCAGCACCCCCTTAAGGAACGAGCAGTACTTC NA NA TRBJ2-7 TRBV5-4
CAGRSGGGDTQYF TGTGCCGGGAGAAGCGGGGGAGGGGATACGCAGTATTTT once TRBD2 TRBJ2-3 TRBV28
CASSLIEGTEAFF TGTGCCAGCAGCTTGATCGAGGGGACTGAAGCTTTCTTT NA NA TRBJ1-1 TRBV7-9
CASSASGTGFRELFF TGTGCCAGCAGTGCGTCCGGGACAGGGTTCCGGGAGCTGTTTTTT NA TRBD1 TRBJ2-2 TRBV6-5
CASSPPGTGVGNTIYF TGTGCCAGCTCACCACCCGGGACAGGGGTCGGAAACACCATATATTTT NA TRBD1 TRBJ1-3 TRBV18
CASSPTGGITEAFF TGTGCCAGCAGCCCGACAGGGGGAATCACTGAAGCTTTCTTT NA TRBD1 TRBJ1-1 TRBV7-3
CASSFATGKIYEQYF TGTGCCAGCAGCTTCGCGACAGGGAAAATTTACGAGCAGTACTTC NA TRBD1 TRBJ2-7 TRBV7-2
CASSYSGASTDTQYF TGTGCCAGCAGTTATTCGGGGGCTAGCACAGATACGCAGTATTTT NA NA TRBJ2-3 TRBV6-5
CASSLGGQGPADTQYF TGTGCCAGCAGCTTAGGGGGACAGGGCCCCGCAGATACGCAGTATTTT NA TRBD1 TRBJ2-3 TRBV7-2
CASSLDPSSSVEQFF TGTGCCAGCAGCCTGGACCCCAGCAGTAGCGTTGAGCAGTTCTTC NA NA TRBJ2-1 TRBV5-4
CASSIARGGTEAFF TGTGCCAGTAGTATAGCACGGGGAGGCACTGAAGCTTTCTTT once NA TRBJ1-1 TRBV19
CASSVGGSGSSGIGELFF TGTGCCAGCAGCGTAGGCGGGAGCGGGAGTAGCGGTATCGGGGAGCTGTTTTTT NA TRBD2 TRBJ2-2 TRBV9
CASKAGINTGELFF TGCGCCAGCAAGGCAGGGATAAACACCGGGGAGCTGTTTTTT NA NA TRBJ2-2 TRBV5-1
CASSDGGGNQPQHF TGTGCCAGCAGTGATGGAGGAGGCAATCAGCCCCAGCATTTT few NA TRBJ1-5 TRBV2
CASSPDGTPGTDTQYF TGTGCCAGCAGTCCGGACGGGACTCCAGGCACAGATACGCAGTATTTT NA NA TRBJ2-3 TRBV5-4
CASSLAADTQYF TGTGCCAGCAGCTTAGCAGCAGATACGCAGTATTTT NA NA TRBJ2-3 TRBV7-2
CAWSGGARVGTDTQYF TGTGCCTGGAGTGGAGGGGCTAGGGTGGGCACAGATACGCAGTATTTT NA NA TRBJ2-3 TRBV30